This TCR beta chain is drawn from a study of blood T cell repertoires in COVID-19. Study information: The United States, Italy and Spain supplied acute and convalescent COVID-19 samples. Sources were T cells, B-cell-depleted T cells, or PBMCs; the material itself was cDNA or gDNA.

In the source study's methods: From reference gene primer amplification, estimates of nucleated cell counts were derived. Some clones are missing from TCRdb's copy, which holds only in-frame ones; the method was immunoSEQ multiplex PCR. That table gives V, J and clone size, and the DNA gave D and trimming. Of under 250,000 clones detected, 70% to 90% appear once; the ten largest clones hold 2.6%. The origin of this receptor is a woman aged 70 to 79 with active or convalescent COVID-19. The sequenced material came from peripheral blood.

The CDR3 sequence: CASEGVVHEQYF. Written as DNA, the CDR3 is TGTGCCAGCGAGGGGGTGGTCCACGAGCAGTACTTC. V gene TRBV28 combines with J gene TRBJ2-7, with a possible D match to TRBD1 (6 bases). V was shortened by 8 bases and J by 5 bases, with 13 bases between the two germline ends. Germline V gene lookup returns CDR1 MDHEN and CDR2 SYDVKM. This CDR3 is built from 12 residues.